Following are 4 T cell receptor beta chains from one sample sequenced in a study of cytomegalovirus exposure and HLA in healthy donors. With 60 Vbeta and 13 Jbeta primers, the PCR was carried out. Repertoires were generated with immunoSEQ multiplex PCR, while TCRdb's copy carries only in-frame clones and drops some. In the table there are around 100,000 clones, 60% to 70% of which are singletons. The sequenced material came from PBMCs. Receptors originate from a man in his thirties or forties in good health and CMV-seropositive.

In this sample, this clone turned up once. This chain links TRBV6-1 with TRBJ2-5; 13 positions agree with TRBD2. Per germline, CDR1 MNHNS and CDR2 SASEGT. J lost 2 bases, V lost 1 base, and 4 bases had no gene match. The CDR3 runs to 17 residues. CDR3 in amino acids: CASSEGRTSGGQETQYF. DNA for the CDR3: TGTGCCAGCAGTGAAGGCCGGACTAGCGGGGGACAAGAGACCCAGTACTTC.

The V call is TRBV15, the J call TRBJ1-1; no reliable D call. The CDR3 extends over 11 amino acids. Germline values: CDR1 LNHNV, CDR2 YYDKDF (reference sequence). V was shortened by 4 bases and J by 7 bases, with 7 bases between the two germline ends. The CDR3 here is CATSKPIEAFF. CDR3 nucleotide sequence: TGTGCCACCAGCAAGCCTATTGAAGCTTTCTTT.

Comment on this clone: One junction end disagrees with the germline gene, perhaps due to a read error. This chain connects TRBV15 to TRBJ2-3; possibly TRBD2 for D (7 bases). CDR3 length: 15 amino acids. Per germline, CDR1 LNHNV and CDR2 YYDKDF (reference sequence). The CDR3 DNA reads TGTGCCACCAACAGACTTGGGGGGGGCGGCGATACGCAGTATTTT. Translating it yields CATNRLGGGGDTQYF. Variable domain in full (rest from reference TRBV15 and TRBJ2-3): DAMVIQNPRYQVTQFGKPVTLSCSQTLNHNVMYWYQQKSSQAPKLLFHYYDKDFNNEADTPDNFQSRRPNTSFCFLDIRSPGLGDTAMYLCATNRLGGGGDTQYFGPGTRLTVL.

J is TRBJ2-1 and V is TRBV5-8; 9 nucleotides match TRBD1. The CDR3 is 14 residues long. J was trimmed by 9 bases and V by 4 bases; bases with no gene match: 8. CDR1 is SGHTS and CDR2 is YDEGEE in the germline V gene. The DNA of the CDR3 is TGTGCCAGCAGCATCGGGACAGGGAGTCTTGAGCAGTTCTTC. As protein: CASSIGTGSLEQFF.